A selection of T cell receptor beta chains follows, all from one sample in a study of Tregs in tolerant kidney transplant recipients. Clones were sequenced by immunoSEQ multiplex PCR, and TCRdb holds only the in-frame ones, with some missing. The sample has 92,000 or so clones, around nine tenths seen once; the top ten hold roughly 5%. Material for sequencing was CD8+ T cells from blood. These receptors were taken from a human donor in good health. The CDR3 runs from the conserved cysteine through the conserved F or W. D genes are given only for firm matches. Rows give clone size only sometimes, using once, few, many, or a class for an expanded clone.

>12|NA|NA|TRBV29-1|TRBJ1-1
CSVVTANTEAFF
TGCAGCGTTGTTACAGCCAACACTGAAGCTTTCTTT
>17|NA|NA|TRBV4-1|TRBJ2-5
CASSPAGKPAYQETQYF
TGCGCCAGCAGCCCCGCGGGGAAACCAGCGTACCAAGAGACCCAGTACTTC
>13|NA|NA|TRBV27|TRBJ2-7
CASSLLMSYEQYF
TGTGCCAGCAGTTTATTGATGTCCTACGAGCAGTACTTC
>15|once|NA|TRBV2|TRBJ2-5
CASSEGSPWRETQYF
TGTGCCAGCAGTGAAGGGTCCCCGTGGAGAGAGACCCAGTACTTC
>14|few|TRBD1|TRBV30|TRBJ1-5
CAWMGQGGGQPQHF
TGTGCCTGGATGGGACAGGGAGGCGGACAGCCCCAGCATTTT
>14|NA|NA|TRBV27|TRBJ1-1
CASSPRTGATEAFF
TGTGCCAGCAGTCCTCGGACGGGGGCGACTGAAGCTTTCTTT
>15|NA|TRBD1|TRBV13|TRBJ2-7
CASSLTGQGRDEQYF
TGTGCCAGCAGCTTGACAGGGCAAGGGCGGGACGAGCAGTACTTC
>16|NA|TRBD2|TRBV13|TRBJ2-1
CASNLQKLTSRDEQFF
TGTGCCAGCAACCTACAAAAACTGACTAGCAGGGATGAGCAGTTCTTC
>16|NA|TRBD1|TRBV27|TRBJ1-5
CASSLGGQGSNQPQHF
TGTGCCAGCAGTTTAGGGGGACAGGGGTCCAATCAGCCCCAGCATTTT
>13|NA|NA|TRBV7-9|TRBJ2-2
CASSPLGTGELFF
TGTGCCAGCAGCCCGCTTGGTACCGGGGAGCTGTTTTTT
>14|NA|NA|TRBV29-1|TRBJ2-4
CSVGLTGAKNIQYF
TGCAGCGTCGGACTAACAGGGGCCAAAAACATTCAGTACTTC
>16|NA|NA|TRBV7-8|TRBJ2-7
CASSRVGRGTLYEQYF
TGTGCCAGCAGCCGAGTCGGCAGAGGAACGCTCTACGAGCAGTACTTC
>14|NA|NA|TRBV6-6|TRBJ1-5
CASSYTGSNQPQHF
TGTGCCAGCAGTTACACGGGCAGCAATCAGCCCCAGCATTTT
>16|NA|NA|TRBV27|TRBJ2-7
CASRTHWLGLKYEQYF
TGTGCCAGCAGAACCCATTGGTTGGGATTGAAGTACGAGCAGTACTTC
>16|NA|NA|TRBV10-3|TRBJ1-3
CAISKQGFRPGNTIYF
TGTGCCATCAGCAAACAGGGTTTTAGACCTGGAAACACCATATATTTT
>16|NA|NA|TRBV4-1|TRBJ2-7
CASSLFGSGDSYEQYF
TGCGCCAGCAGCCTATTCGGATCCGGGGACTCCTACGAGCAGTACTTC
>15|few|TRBD2|TRBV27|TRBJ2-7
CASSLGTSGFYEQYF
TGTGCCAGCAGTTTAGGAACTAGCGGGTTCTACGAGCAGTACTTC
>13|NA|NA|TRBV6-6|TRBJ2-7
CASSVSLSGEQYF
TGTGCCAGCAGTGTTTCGCTAAGTGGCGAGCAGTACTTC
>13|NA|TRBD1|TRBV11-3|TRBJ2-7
CASSWGQGSEQYF
TGTGCCAGCAGCTGGGGACAGGGCAGCGAGCAGTACTTC
>18|NA|TRBD2|TRBV15|TRBJ2-1
CATSRELGLAGPYNEQFF
TGTGCCACCAGCAGAGAGTTAGGACTAGCGGGTCCCTACAATGAGCAGTTCTTC
>15|NA|TRBD2|TRBV9|TRBJ2-1
CASSVAGGSSNEQFF
TGTGCCAGCAGCGTAGCGGGGGGGAGTTCAAATGAGCAGTTCTTC
>13|medium-sized|NA|TRBV7-3|TRBJ2-7
CASSLKVRDEQYF
TGTGCCAGCAGCTTAAAAGTAAGGGACGAGCAGTACTTC
>14|NA|TRBD1|TRBV5-6|TRBJ1-4
CASSWDRGNEKLFF
TGTGCCAGCAGTTGGGACAGGGGTAATGAAAAACTGTTTTTT
>13|NA|NA|TRBV5-6|TRBJ2-5
CASSLGDQETQYF
TGTGCCAGCAGCTTGGGGGACCAAGAGACCCAGTACTTC
>17|NA|NA|TRBV27|TRBJ2-1
CASSLSLLDIGYNEQFF
TGTGCCAGCAGTTTATCCCTATTAGATATTGGCTACAATGAGCAGTTCTTC
>16|once|TRBD1|TRBV11-1|TRBJ2-5
CASSLAETGSLGTQYF
TGTGCCAGCAGCTTAGCGGAGACAGGGAGTTTGGGGACCCAGTACTTC
>18|NA|NA|TRBV4-2|TRBJ2-2
CASSHRWALGKNTGELFF
TGTGCCAGCAGCCATCGATGGGCACTAGGAAAGAACACCGGGGAGCTGTTTTTT
>12|few|NA|TRBV14|TRBJ1-2
CASSQGGYGYTF
TGTGCCAGCAGCCAAGGGGGGTATGGCTACACCTTC
>16|NA|NA|TRBV11-2|TRBJ1-1
CASSLSWAHRRPEAFF
TGTGCCAGCAGCTTAAGTTGGGCCCACCGTCGTCCTGAAGCTTTCTTT
>14|NA|TRBD2|TRBV27|TRBJ2-1
CASGMGTGGNEQFF
TGTGCCAGCGGAATGGGGACGGGGGGCAATGAGCAGTTCTTC
>15|NA|NA|TRBV14|TRBJ2-7
CASSQDTGNSYEQYF
TGTGCCAGCAGCCAAGATACAGGGAATAGCTACGAGCAGTACTTC
>15|NA|NA|TRBV19|TRBJ2-7
CASSMGVGSSYEQYF
TGTGCCAGTAGTATGGGGGTAGGTAGCTCCTACGAGCAGTACTTC
>13|NA|TRBD1|TRBV11-2|TRBJ2-7
CASSWTGSYEQYF
TGTGCCAGCAGCTGGACAGGATCCTACGAGCAGTACTTC
>15|NA|NA|TRBV9|TRBJ2-1
CASSPTGTDYNEQFF
TGTGCCAGCAGCCCAACCGGGACCGATTACAATGAGCAGTTCTTC
>14|NA|NA|TRBV2|TRBJ2-7
CASNSPWVGYEQYF
TGTGCCAGCAATTCACCGTGGGTTGGCTACGAGCAGTACTTC
>16|NA|NA|TRBV11-2|TRBJ2-1
CASSLDAGASYNEQFF
TGTGCCAGCAGCTTAGATGCGGGGGCCTCCTACAATGAGCAGTTCTTC
>14|NA|NA|TRBV10-3|TRBJ2-7
CAISESSSVYEQYF
TGTGCCATCAGTGAGTCAAGCTCCGTATACGAGCAGTACTTC
>13|NA|TRBD2|TRBV9|TRBJ2-5
CASNSGGSETQYF
TGTGCCAGCAATAGCGGGGGGTCAGAGACCCAGTACTTC
>14|NA|NA|TRBV21-1|TRBJ1-2
CASSKFPDIQGYTF
TGTGCCAGCAGCAAATTCCCTGACATCCAAGGCTACACCTTC
>13|NA|NA|TRBV7-9|TRBJ2-3
CASGTYETDTQYF
TGTGCCAGCGGGACTTATGAGACAGATACGCAGTATTTT
>16|NA|NA|TRBV6-4|TRBJ2-1
CASSGAGSDPYNEQFF
TGTGCCAGCAGTGGGGCAGGAAGCGATCCCTACAATGAGCAGTTCTTC
>12|NA|NA|TRBV7-9|TRBJ1-2
CASSKGAGGYTF
TGTGCCAGCAGCAAAGGCGCCGGTGGCTACACCTTC
>15|once|NA|TRBV5-1|TRBJ1-1
CASSLLAGDNTEAFF
TGCGCCAGCAGCTTGTTGGCAGGGGATAACACTGAAGCTTTCTTT
>12|NA|NA|TRBV19|TRBJ2-2
CASRRGAGELFF
TGTGCCAGTCGCCGAGGGGCCGGGGAGCTGTTTTTT
>15|NA|TRBD1|TRBV13|TRBJ2-1
CASSWGQGSYNEQFF
TGTGCCAGCAGCTGGGGACAGGGCTCCTACAATGAGCAGTTCTTC